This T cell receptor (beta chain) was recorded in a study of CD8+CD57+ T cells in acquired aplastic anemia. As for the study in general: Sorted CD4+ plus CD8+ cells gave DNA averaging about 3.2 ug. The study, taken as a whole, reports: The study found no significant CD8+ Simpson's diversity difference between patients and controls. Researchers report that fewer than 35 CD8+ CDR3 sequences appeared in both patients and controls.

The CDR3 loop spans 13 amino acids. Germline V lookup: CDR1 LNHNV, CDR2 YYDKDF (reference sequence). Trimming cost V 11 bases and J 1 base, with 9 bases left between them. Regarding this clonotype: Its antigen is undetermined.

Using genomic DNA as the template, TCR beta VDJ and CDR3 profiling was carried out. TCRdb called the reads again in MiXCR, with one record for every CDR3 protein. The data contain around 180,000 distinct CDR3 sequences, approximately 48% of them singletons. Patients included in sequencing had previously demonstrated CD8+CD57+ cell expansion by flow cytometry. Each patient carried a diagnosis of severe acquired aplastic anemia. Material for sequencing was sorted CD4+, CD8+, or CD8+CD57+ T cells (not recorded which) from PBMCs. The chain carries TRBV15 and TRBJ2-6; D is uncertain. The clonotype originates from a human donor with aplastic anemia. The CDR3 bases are TGTGCCTCTGCCGTTTCTGGGGCCAACGTCCTGACTTTC. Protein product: CASAVSGANVLTF.